This TCR beta chain was identified in a study of shared clonotypes between healthy human individuals. This CDR3 has 14 amino acids. Germline CDR1 and CDR2: SGHTS and YDEGEE. V was pared by 7 bases and J by 7 bases, with 11 bases of the junction left unmatched. CD4+ cells yielded CD45RA+ naive and CD45RA-negative memory subsets. Measured with immunoSEQ multiplex PCR; TCRdb has only the in-frame clones, and not every one. The data contain some 2.3 million clones, 80% to 95% of them seen just once; the ten biggest clones take up 0.39%. Specimen: naive CD4+ T cells from PBMCs. This sample's subset: CD45RA+ positively selected. The genes are TRBV5-8 and TRBJ1-2; 9 bases match TRBD1. The clonotype was recovered from a man younger than 35 in good health. Some clones in this sample may be carry-over from other donors' samples. The CDR3 bases are TGTGCCAGCCAAAGTACAGGGGGCCAAGTTGGCTACACCTTC. It encodes CASQSTGGQVGYTF.